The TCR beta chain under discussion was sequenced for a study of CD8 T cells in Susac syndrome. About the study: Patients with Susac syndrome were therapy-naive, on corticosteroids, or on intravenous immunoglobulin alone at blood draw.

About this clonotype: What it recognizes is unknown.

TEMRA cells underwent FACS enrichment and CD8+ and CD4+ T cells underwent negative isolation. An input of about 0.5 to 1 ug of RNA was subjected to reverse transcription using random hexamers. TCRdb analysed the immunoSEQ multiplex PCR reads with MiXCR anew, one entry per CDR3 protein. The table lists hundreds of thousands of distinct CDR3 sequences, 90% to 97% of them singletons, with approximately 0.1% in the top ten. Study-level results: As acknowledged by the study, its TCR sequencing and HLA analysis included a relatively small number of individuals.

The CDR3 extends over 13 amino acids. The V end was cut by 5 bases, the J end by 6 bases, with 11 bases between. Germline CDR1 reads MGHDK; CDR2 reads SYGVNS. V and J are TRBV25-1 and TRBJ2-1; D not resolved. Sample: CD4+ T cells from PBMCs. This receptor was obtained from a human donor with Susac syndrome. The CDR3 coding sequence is TGTGCCAGCAGTTCGGACCTAGTCAATGAGCAGTTCTTC. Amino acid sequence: CASSSDLVNEQFF.